The rows below give T cell receptor beta chains drawn from one sample of a study of cytomegalovirus exposure and HLA in healthy donors. Sequencing used immunoSEQ multiplex PCR; TCRdb keeps in-frame clones, though not all of them. The top ten hold around 11% of the sample, which has 200,000 to 250,000 clones, roughly 87% seen once. The sequenced sample was PBMCs. These receptor sequences come from a man younger than 30 in good health and CMV-seropositive. Each CDR3 is given with its conserved first and last residue. A D gene is named only where the DNA matches it firmly. Rows give clone size only sometimes, using once, few, many, or a class for an expanded clone.

>TRBJ2-7|NA|TRBD2|TRBV7-2
CASSLWGLAVDSYEQYF
TGTGCCAGCAGCTTATGGGGACTAGCGGTAGACTCCTACGAGCAGTACTTC
>TRBJ1-2|NA|NA|TRBV28
CASSLTSQQGTF
TGTGCCAGCAGTTTAACCAGCCAGCAGGGCACCTTC
>TRBJ1-1|NA|NA|TRBV9
CASSVARGDTEAFF
TGTGCCAGCAGCGTAGCTAGAGGGGACACTGAAGCTTTCTTT
>TRBJ2-7|NA|NA|TRBV5-1
CASSTDGRGPYEQYF
TGCGCCAGCAGCACCGATGGACGGGGCCCCTACGAGCAGTACTTC
>TRBJ2-7|NA|NA|TRBV4-1
CASSALPRALSSYEQYF
TGCGCCAGCAGCGCTCTCCCTCGGGCGCTGAGCTCCTACGAGCAGTACTTC
>TRBJ1-2|NA|NA|TRBV7-6
CASSDRLGYGYTF
TGTGCCAGCAGCGATAGGCTAGGGTATGGCTACACCTTC
>TRBJ2-4|NA|NA|TRBV5-1
CASSLAGDRNIQYF
TGCGCCAGCAGCTTGGCGGGGGATAGAAACATTCAGTACTTC
>TRBJ2-4|NA|TRBD1|TRBV7-2
CASSKTGVNIQYF
TGTGCCAGCAGCAAGACAGGGGTAAACATTCAGTACTTC
>TRBJ1-3|once|NA|TRBV6-5
CASSSGERNIYF
TGTGCCAGCAGTTCAGGGGAGAGGAACATATATTTT
>TRBJ1-2|NA|NA|TRBV18
CASSPEGGSSGDAYGYTF
TGTGCCAGCTCACCAGAGGGCGGTTCTTCGGGGGACGCCTATGGCTACACCTTC
>TRBJ1-3|NA|NA|TRBV27
CASSLGYVSGNTIYF
TGTGCCAGCAGTTTAGGGTATGTCTCTGGAAACACCATATATTTT
>TRBJ1-4|NA|NA|TRBV4-1
CASSQVHGEKLFF
TGCGCCAGCAGCCAAGTTCACGGTGAAAAACTGTTTTTT
>TRBJ1-1|NA|NA|TRBV2
CASREQVNTEAFF
TGTGCCAGCAGGGAACAAGTGAACACTGAAGCTTTCTTT
>TRBJ2-6|once|NA|TRBV5-1
CASSPLGANVLTF
TGCGCCAGCAGCCCACTCGGGGCCAACGTCCTGACTTTC
>TRBJ2-1|NA|TRBD2|TRBV13
CASSPPIAGANEQFF
TGTGCCAGCAGCCCGCCTATAGCGGGAGCGAATGAGCAGTTCTTC
>TRBJ1-4|NA|NA|TRBV11-1
CASSLVTAGNEKLFF
TGTGCCAGCAGCTTAGTCACAGCGGGTAATGAAAAACTGTTTTTT
>TRBJ1-2|NA|NA|TRBV2
CASSGDSYGYTF
TGTGCCAGCAGTGGGGATTCCTATGGCTACACCTTC
>TRBJ2-5|NA|TRBD2|TRBV19
CASSTHRDRGAQYF
TGTGCCAGTAGTACCCACCGGGACCGGGGGGCCCAGTACTTC
>TRBJ2-3|once|NA|TRBV28
CASSLSLGTDTQYF
TGTGCCAGCAGTTTATCCCTGGGCACAGATACGCAGTATTTT
>TRBJ2-5|NA|TRBD2|TRBV4-2
CASSQVTSGRPSVETQYF
TGTGCCAGCAGCCAAGTGACTAGCGGGAGGCCCTCCGTGGAGACCCAGTACTTC
>TRBJ1-1|once|NA|TRBV29-1
CSVGSLLNTEAFF
TGCAGCGTTGGAAGCCTCCTGAACACTGAAGCTTTCTTT
>TRBJ2-1|NA|TRBD2|TRBV27
CASSLAGVAFSYNEQFF
TGTGCCAGCAGTTTGGCGGGAGTGGCCTTCTCCTACAATGAGCAGTTCTTC
>TRBJ2-1|NA|TRBD2|TRBV27
CASSNLAGVRNEQFF
TGTGCCAGCAGTAACTTAGCGGGAGTAAGGAATGAGCAGTTCTTC
>TRBJ1-2|NA|TRBD1|TRBV29-1
CSVDSRGQGVGYTF
TGCAGCGTTGACAGTCGGGGACAGGGGGTTGGCTACACCTTC
>TRBJ1-1|once|NA|TRBV30
CAWSYHFMDTEAFF
TGTGCCTGGAGTTATCACTTTATGGACACTGAAGCTTTCTTT
>TRBJ2-7|NA|NA|TRBV11-2
CASSLGGLTYEQYF
TGTGCCAGCAGCTTAGGTGGACTTACCTACGAGCAGTACTTC
>TRBJ1-1|NA|NA|TRBV4-1
CASSQALGLVTEAFF
TGCGCCAGCAGCCAAGCTTTGGGGTTGGTCACTGAAGCTTTCTTT
>TRBJ2-7|NA|TRBD2|TRBV7-2
CASSLVAKSSGPYEQYF
TGTGCCAGCAGCTTAGTCGCTAAATCTAGCGGGCCCTACGAGCAGTACTTC
>TRBJ1-2|NA|TRBD1|TRBV5-1
CASSLQGAVYGYTF
TGCGCCAGCAGCTTACAGGGGGCCGTCTATGGCTACACCTTC